One sample yielded the 9 T cell receptor beta chains listed below, sequenced in a study of T-cell reconstitution after alpha-beta-depleted transplantation in children. Unique molecular identifiers were incorporated into the prepared TCRbeta library. TCRdb recomputed calls from the PCR reads with MiXCR, one row per CDR3 protein. The repertoire holds over 200,000 distinct CDR3 sequences, with 11% as singletons. The source was PBMCs, collected before TCRalphabeta/CD19-depleted stem cell transplant. These receptors were taken from a child under two years old with acute myeloid leukemia, due to receive a stem cell transplant.

This clonotype was found many times. The chain links TRBV5-1 to TRBJ1-1, with unresolved D. The CDR3 has 14 amino acids. Trimming removed 4 bases at V and 0 bases at J, with 10 bases between. The germline V gene encodes CDR1 SGHRS and CDR2 YFSETQ. The CDR3 DNA follows: TGCGCCAGCAGCGATAGGATACTGAACACTGAAGCTTTCTTT. Protein: CASSDRILNTEAFF.

At least ten counts were recorded for this clonotype. The CDR3 sequence is CASSLVPGAWSGLYNEQFF. CDR3 sequence (DNA): TGTGCCAGCAGCTTAGTACCAGGGGCATGGAGCGGGCTGTACAATGAGCAGTTCTTC. This chain links TRBV11-2 with TRBJ2-1; tentatively, D is TRBD1 or TRBD2 (6 bases each). The V end lost 1 base, the J end lost 4 bases, and 23 bases lay between the germline ends. There are 19 residues in the CDR3. Looked up from germline, CDR1 is SGHAT and CDR2 is FQNNGV. The full variable domain, with the rest looked up from reference TRBV11-2 and TRBJ2-1, is EAGVAQSPRYKIIEKRQSVAFWCNPISGHATLYWYQQILGQGPKLLIQFQNNGVVDDSQLPKDRFSAERLKGVDSTLKIQPAKLEDSAVYLCASSLVPGAWSGLYNEQFFGPGTRLTVL.

In its sample, this clonotype was seen a few times. One base away lies a much larger clone, so this may be a sequencing read error. The V and J genes are TRBV12-3 or TRBV12-4 and TRBJ1-5; 7 bases match TRBD1. The CDR3 length is 16 residues. The CDR3 spells CAGSSGGGRANQPQHF. The CDR3 DNA sequence: TGTGCCGGCAGTTCGGGAGGGGGCAGGGCAAATCAGCCCCAGCATTTT.

The chain combines TRBV7-6 with TRBJ1-3, with D perhaps TRBD1 (5 bases). Germline lookup yields CDR1 SGHVS and CDR2 FNYEAQ. V gave up 2 bases and J gave up 0 bases, with 11 bases separating them. The CDR3 is 16 residues long. The CDR3 DNA reads as TGTGCCAGCAGCTTATCGAGGGGCACCTCTGGAAACACCATATATTTT. Protein: CASSLSRGTSGNTIYF.

There are a few counts of this clonotype. V gene TRBV12-3 or TRBV12-4 combines with J gene TRBJ1-5; weak D call: TRBD1 (5 bases). V gave up 2 bases and J gave up 3 bases, with 11 bases separating them. CDR3 length equals 15 residues. The CDR3 bases are TGTGCCAGCAGTTTACGACAGCCTGACAATCAGCCCCAGCATTTT. This codes for CASSLRQPDNQPQHF.

This clonotype has ten or more counts. This sequence joins TRBV7-2 and TRBJ2-4; 8 nucleotides agree with TRBD1. CDR3 length: 16 amino acids. The J segment lost 1 base and the V segment lost 5 bases, leaving 7 bases of the junction unmatched. CDR1 and CDR2 from the germline V gene are SGHTA and FQGNSA. CDR3 nucleotides: TGTGCCAGCAGCAAAAGACAGGGGTTTGCCAAAAACATTCAGTACTTC. Its protein product is CASSKRQGFAKNIQYF. Supplemented by reference TRBV7-2 and TRBJ2-4, the full variable domain reads GAGVSQSPSNKVTEKGKDVELRCDPISGHTALYWYRQSLGQGLEFLIYFQGNSAPDKSGLPSDRFSAERTGGSVSTLTIQRTQQEDSAVYLCASSKRQGFAKNIQYFGAGTRLSVL.

This clonotype was seen many times. The chain recombines TRBV5-1 with TRBJ2-2; maybe TRBD2 (7 bases). The CDR3 has 15 residues. Germline loops: CDR1 SGHRS, CDR2 YFSETQ. V lost 5 bases and J lost 6, with 17 bases in between. The CDR3 DNA sequence: TGCGCCAGCAGGGCGGCGGGGGCTGTGTCCGGGGAGCTGTTTTTT. Its protein product is CASRAAGAVSGELFF. The whole variable domain, remainder taken from reference TRBV5-1 and TRBJ2-2, is KAGVTQTPRYLIKTRGQQVTLSCSPISGHRSVSWYQQTPGQGLQFLFEYFSETQRNKGNFPGRFSGRQFSNSRSEMNVSTLELGDSALYLCASRAAGAVSGELFFGEGSRLTVL.

V is TRBV11-2 and J is TRBJ2-7; D perhaps matches TRBD1 (5 bases). Germline assignment: CDR1 SGHAT and CDR2 FQNNGV. Between the trimmed V and J ends, which lost 4 bases and 1 base, there was a span of 11 bases. This CDR3 has 14 residues. The CDR3 reads CASSSVGASYEQYF. The CDR3 DNA is TGTGCCAGCAGCTCGGTAGGGGCGTCCTACGAGCAGTACTTC.

This clonotype was detected only a few times. The chain has TRBV4-1 and TRBJ2-3; no reliable D call. There are 14 residues in the CDR3. Germline CDR1 MGHRA, CDR2 YSYEKL. Trimming shortened V by 0 bases and J by 9 bases, and 13 bases separated the two germline ends. The CDR3 coding sequence is TGCGCCAGCAGCCAAGATCTACCAGGTGGGACGCAGTATTTT. It specifies CASSQDLPGGTQYF.